Here is one T cell receptor (beta chain) with its context. Antigen: not known. The data stem from a study of shared clonotypes between healthy human individuals. Study-wide points: Clonotype sharing among donors likely depends on sequencing depth.

The data were produced by immunoSEQ multiplex PCR, yet TCRdb's version contains in-frame clones alone and is incomplete. The table records fewer than 3 million clones, around 92% of them present only once. The length of the CDR3 is 16 residues. Germline CDR1 is SGHDT and CDR2 is YYEEEE. The V gene lost 0 bases and the J gene lost 4 bases, with 15 bases spanning the gap. Adults of Caucasian background living in Nashville, Tennessee made up all donors. Into CD45RA+ naive and CD45RA-negative memory subsets, the CD4+ cells were split. The V gene is TRBV5-6, the J gene TRBJ2-3; TRBD1 or TRBD2 may be the D gene (6 bases each). The sample taken for sequencing was naive CD4+ T cells from PBMCs. Subset meaning: CD45RA+ positively selected. This clonotype was obtained from a man aged 18-30 years in good health. Some clones in this sample may be carry-over from other donors' samples. CDR3 loop: CASSLESRGRADTQYF. As DNA, the CDR3 is TGTGCCAGCAGCTTGGAATCCCGGGGGCGGGCAGATACGCAGTATTTT.